What follows are 17 T cell receptor beta chains derived from one specimen sequenced in a study of identical twins. Via MiXCR, TCRdb re-called the 5' RACE reads, giving one row per CDR3 protein. The data show 550,000 to 800,000 distinct CDR3 sequences, about 7.6% seen once. The sample was also reused in another study, on yellow fever vaccine responses in identical twins.

The sequenced material came from PBMCs. Source of these receptors: a woman under 30 in good health.

This rearrangement joins TRBV20-1 to TRBJ2-3, with 7 bases that match TRBD1. The CDR3 covers 16 residues. Per germline, CDR1 DFQATT and CDR2 SNEGSKA (reference sequence). Germline trimming cut 6 bases from V and 1 base from J; bases unmatched to any gene: 13. CDR3 amino acids: CSAAPAGQGGTDTQYF. CDR3 DNA: TGCAGTGCAGCCCCAGCAGGTCAGGGGGGCACAGATACGCAGTATTTT.

This clonotype was recorded a few times. The V call is TRBV5-1, the J call TRBJ2-6; D is perhaps TRBD1 or TRBD2 (5 bases each). Looked up from germline, CDR1 is SGHRS and CDR2 is YFSETQ. The CDR3 contains 18 residues. Deletions cut 5 bases from V and 2 bases from J, with 20 bases between. CDR3 protein: CASRPLGVATPGANVLTF. CDR3 DNA sequence: TGCGCCAGCAGACCGTTGGGGGTGGCAACCCCTGGGGCCAACGTCCTGACTTTC. The full variable domain, in which reference TRBV5-1 and TRBJ2-6 provide the parts outside the CDR3, is KAGVTQTPRYLIKTRGQQVTLSCSPISGHRSVSWYQQTPGQGLQFLFEYFSETQRNKGNFPGRFSGRQFSNSRSEMNVSTLELGDSALYLCASRPLGVATPGANVLTFGAGSRLTVL.

The chain uses TRBV9 and TRBJ2-6; 11 bases match TRBD2. V was clipped by 4 bases and J by 0 bases; unmatched bases: 6. The germline V gene has CDR1 SGDLS and CDR2 YYNGEE. CDR3 size: 18 residues. CDR3: CASSYRLAGSSGANVLTF. CDR3 in DNA: TGTGCCAGCAGCTACCGACTAGCGGGGAGCTCTGGGGCCAACGTCCTGACTTTC.

There are a few counts of this clonotype. The rearrangement joins TRBV6-1 to TRBJ1-2; TRBD1 is a possible D gene (5 bases). The CDR3 is made up of 13 amino acids. CDR1 and CDR2 (germline): MNHNS, SASEGT. Trimming left V 6 bases short and J 5 bases short, with 13 bases between. CDR3 amino acids: CASRSRAGYGYTF. Written as DNA, the CDR3 is TGTGCCAGCAGGTCCAGGGCCGGATATGGCTACACCTTC.

This rearrangement joins TRBV6-4 to TRBJ1-1, with a weak D call TRBD1 (6 bases). The CDR3 spans 15 residues. Germline V gene data show CDR1 as MRHNA and CDR2 as SNTAGT. Trimming cost V 0 bases and J 0 bases, with 8 bases left between them. This chain's CDR3 is CASSDSPGVNTEAFF. The CDR3 nucleotides read TGTGCCAGCAGTGACTCTCCAGGGGTGAACACTGAAGCTTTCTTT.

V and J are TRBV11-2 and TRBJ2-5; D uncertain. Germline values: CDR1 SGHAT, CDR2 FQNNGV. V lost 7 bases and J 5 bases, leaving 17 bases between the germline ends. The CDR3 contains 14 residues. The CDR3 here is CASTPLFVRETQYF. DNA of the CDR3: TGTGCCAGCACCCCCTTGTTTGTCAGGGAGACCCAGTACTTC.

This clonotype has a handful of counts. The CDR3 DNA reads as TGTGCCAGCAGCCAAGGCTTGCGAGAGGGAGATACGCAGTATTTT. Translating it yields CASSQGLREGDTQYF. The chain combines TRBV3-1 with TRBJ2-3, with D possibly matching TRBD2 (5 bases). This CDR3 region has 15 residues. Germline lookup yields CDR1 LGHDT and CDR2 YNNKEL (reference sequence). Trimming left V 1 base short and J 5 bases short, with 13 bases between.

This clonotype has just a few counts. The chain joins TRBV2 to TRBJ2-3, with TRBD1 matching 8 bases. The length of the CDR3 is 15 residues. With 9 bases clipped from V and 10 bases from J, the junction kept 18 bases outside the gene matches. Per germline, CDR1 SNHLY and CDR2 FYNNEI. The DNA for the CDR3 is TGTGCCAGATCCCCTTGGGGACAGGATAGGACCGCGCAGTATTTT. It translates to CARSPWGQDRTAQYF.

This clonotype was observed many times. This rearrangement joins TRBV2 to TRBJ2-2, with 12 bases matching TRBD2. The CDR3 is made up of 17 amino acids. V shed 6 bases, J shed 0 bases, and the junction held 5 bases outside the gene matches. Germline lookup yields CDR1 SNHLY and CDR2 FYNNEI. The DNA for the CDR3 is TGTGCCAGCAGGGGGACTAGCGGGCAGTCGAACACCGGGGAGCTGTTTTTT. Encoded protein: CASRGTSGQSNTGELFF. Using reference TRBV2 and TRBJ2-2 for the parts outside the CDR3, the full variable domain is EPEVTQTPSHQVTQMGQEVILRCVPISNHLYFYWYRQILGQKVEFLVSFYNNEISEKSEIFDDQFSVERPDGSNFTLKIRSTKLEDSAMYFCASRGTSGQSNTGELFFGEGSRLTVL.

The chain has TRBV27 and TRBJ1-1; D is uncertain. The V gene's germline CDR1 is MNHEY and CDR2 SMNVEV (reference sequence). This CDR3 is built from 14 residues. Between the trimmed V and J ends, which lost 3 bases and 4 bases, there was a span of 12 bases. The CDR3 protein is CASSLTLRRTEAFF. CDR3 coding DNA: TGTGCCAGCAGTTTGACACTTCGGCGCACTGAAGCTTTCTTT.

The rearrangement uses TRBV10-3 and TRBJ2-3; 9 positions match TRBD2. The germline CDR1 and CDR2 sequences are ENHRY and SYGVKD. Trimming took 2 bases from V and 2 from J; bases not matched to a gene: 2. The CDR3 extends over 15 amino acids. CDR3 bases: TGTGCCATCAGTGAGGCTAGCGGGGCCACAGATACGCAGTATTTT. Its protein product is CAISEASGATDTQYF.

In this sample, this clonotype turned up a few times. The CDR3: CASSLGSGRVDEQFF. The CDR3 DNA follows: TGTGCCAGCAGTTTAGGTAGCGGGAGGGTGGATGAGCAGTTCTTC. V is TRBV12-3 or TRBV12-4 and J is TRBJ2-1; 11 bases match TRBD2. V dropped 1 base and J dropped 8; count of bases not matched to a gene: 4. This CDR3 has 15 residues.

The table lists this clonotype with many counts. The chain recombines TRBV5-1 with TRBJ2-1; no clear D. The V gene's germline CDR1 is SGHRS and CDR2 YFSETQ. The germline V and J ends were trimmed by 4 bases and 5 bases, with 4 bases remaining between them. CDR3 length: 11 residues. The CDR3 nucleotides are TGCGCCAGCAGCCTACACAATGAGCAGTTCTTC. Its translation: CASSLHNEQFF.

For the CDR3, the DNA is TGTGCCAGCAGTGAAGCGCTTTCCCCGTACGAGCAGTACTTC. Its protein is CASSEALSPYEQYF. This rearrangement joins TRBV2 to TRBJ2-7; D is unresolved. The V end was cut by 0 bases, the J end by 4 bases, with 10 bases between. The CDR3 loop spans 14 amino acids. CDR1 is SNHLY and CDR2 is FYNNEI in the germline V gene.

This clonotype was recorded a few times. This chain uses TRBV10-3 with TRBJ1-2; the match to TRBD1 covers 10 bases. Germline V lookup: CDR1 ENHRY, CDR2 SYGVKD. The CDR3 totals 14 residues. Germline trimming cut 7 bases from V and 3 bases from J; bases unmatched to any gene: 5. The CDR3 DNA follows: TGTGCCATCATGATGGGACAGGGGTACTATGGCTACACCTTC. Protein product: CAIMMGQGYYGYTF.

This clonotype turned up a few times. This rearrangement joins TRBV20-1 to TRBJ2-7; maybe TRBD1 (6 bases). This CDR3 is built from 12 residues. CDR1 is DFQATT, CDR2 SNEGSKA, per germline (reference sequence). CDR3 protein: CSVGRTVYEQYV. CDR3 DNA: TGCAGCGTCGGCCGGACAGTATACGAGCAGTACGTC.

This clonotype was seen a few times. The gene calls are TRBV20-1 and TRBJ2-1, with D perhaps assigned TRBD1 or TRBD2 (5 bases each). The germline V gene encodes CDR1 DFQATT and CDR2 SNEGSKA (reference sequence). Trimming stripped 5 bases from V and 9 bases from J, with 17 bases between. The CDR3 runs 13 residues. CDR3 nucleotide sequence: TGCAGTGCTGCTGGGGCTAGCCTACGTGAGCAGTTCTTC. It is translated as CSAAGASLREQFF.